The 9 T cell receptor beta chains in this list originate from one sample, sequenced in a study of T cells in Graves' hyperthyroidism and ophthalmopathy (dated by TCRdb to between 2018 and 2020). Library preparation employed multiplex PCR. Sequencing took place on an Illumina HiSeq 2000. TCR beta CDR3 regions were amplified from RNA transcripts. The first round of RT-PCR for the TCR CDR3 was performed with the HTBI primer set and the Qiagen OneStep RT-PCR kit. Clones were called with MiXCR by TCRdb after fastp trimmed the public reads at Q25, and only in-frame beta chains were retained. Each entry merges the rows of one CDR3 protein and shows their most common DNA and genes. The sample contains fewer than 350,000 distinct CDR3 sequences, 21% of them found a single time. Clones ranked in the top ten supply about 50% of the sample. Source material: blood. The source is a woman in her fifties or sixties with Graves' hyperthyroidism.

The V call is TRBV4-1, the J call TRBJ2-7, with D uncertain. CDR3 length: 16 residues. Looked up from germline, CDR1 is MGHRA and CDR2 is YSYEKL. With 4 bases removed from V and 5 bases from J, the gap between germline ends came to 21 bases. CDR3 coding DNA: TGCGCCAGCAGCCCTCTCACTGGACCTATACCTAACGAGCAGTACTTC. Translated: CASSPLTGPIPNEQYF.

V gene TRBV6-1 combines with J gene TRBJ1-1; no reliable D call. This CDR3 comprises 12 residues. With 3 bases removed from V and 5 bases from J, the gap between germline ends came to 7 bases. Germline CDR1 reads MNHNS; CDR2 reads SASEGT. CDR3 nucleotide sequence: TGTGCCAGCAGTGAGCGGTGGACTGAAGCTTTCTTT. This translates into CASSERWTEAFF.

As to this clonotype: A much larger clone is a single base away; this may be a read error. The chain recombines TRBV5-1 with TRBJ2-1; TRBD2 aligns across 13 bases. The CDR3 is made up of 17 amino acids. V lost 0 bases to trimming and J lost 7 bases; unmatched junction nucleotides: 7. CDR1 SGHRS and CDR2 YFSETQ come from the germline V gene. The CDR3 DNA is TGCGCCAGCAGCTTGGGTGTGGCGGGACTAGCGGGGAATGAGCAGTTCTTC. It encodes CASSLGVAGLAGNEQFF.

This clonotype was detected many times. The chain employs TRBV12-3 or TRBV12-4 and TRBJ2-7, with 12 bases identical to TRBD1. Losses at the gene ends were 4 bases for V and 7 bases for J; bases not matched to a gene: 5. CDR3 length: 14 amino acids. CDR3 nucleotides: TGTGCCAGCAGTTCGGGACAGGGGGCGTCGGAGCAGTACTTC. Its protein product is CASSSGQGASEQYF.

The genes are TRBV24-1 and TRBJ2-3, with D possibly TRBD1 on 6 matching bases. Trimming stripped 8 bases from V and 0 bases from J, with 20 bases between. The CDR3 consists of 17 residues. Germline V gene data show CDR1 as KGHDR and CDR2 as SFDVKD. CDR3 DNA: TGTGCCACCATGGGGGCGCTTCATAAAGCTAGCACAGATACGCAGTATTTT. Its translation is CATMGALHKASTDTQYF.

Ten or more counts support this clonotype. The V and J genes are TRBV30 and TRBJ2-1, with D perhaps assigned TRBD1 or TRBD2 (5 bases each). The germline V gene encodes CDR1 GTSNPN and CDR2 SVGIG (reference sequence). V dropped 5 bases and J dropped 10 bases, with 12 bases sitting between them. CDR3 length equals 11 residues. CDR3 coding DNA: TGTGCCTGGTCTGGGACGCGGGAGCAGTTCTTC. It codes for CAWSGTREQFF.

This clonotype was seen many times. The chain joins TRBV29-1 to TRBJ2-1, with TRBD2 identical over 12 bases. Germline V CDR1 and CDR2: SQVTM, ANQGSEA. Unmatched junction bases numbered 6, after V lost 1 base and J lost 8 bases. This CDR3 has 15 amino acids. The CDR3 DNA reads as TGCAGCGTTGAAGGGACTAGCGGGGTTGGGGATGAGCAGTTCTTC. Translation: CSVEGTSGVGDEQFF.

This clonotype was picked up many times. The V and J genes are TRBV30 and TRBJ1-1, with unresolved D. The CDR3 contains 14 residues. V was cut by 0 bases and J by 2 bases, with 10 bases left in between. Germline loops: CDR1 GTSNPN, CDR2 SVGIG (reference sequence). The CDR3 is CAWSVFAGNTEAFF. CDR3 sequence (DNA): TGTGCCTGGAGTGTATTTGCAGGTAACACTGAAGCTTTCTTT.

The CDR3 sequence is CASSPNSGGQPQHF. CDR3 coding DNA: TGCGCCAGCAGCCCGAACTCAGGGGGTCAGCCCCAGCATTTT. The V and J genes are TRBV5-1 and TRBJ1-5, with 7 bases that match TRBD1. The junction had 7 bases not matched to a gene; V was cut back by 4 bases and J by 6 bases. Germline values: CDR1 SGHRS, CDR2 YFSETQ. This CDR3 spans 14 amino acids.